This T cell receptor (beta chain) was found in a study of T cell repertoires in cytomegalovirus infection (dated by TCRdb to about 2019). Context from the whole study: Recently identified HLA-C-restricted CMV epitopes, whose presentation resists viral immunomodulation, were targeted by peptide stimulations together with well-studied HLA-B-restricted epitopes. Because public TCR beta signatures pointed to carriage of CMV infection together with the matching HLA type, the HLA type of each donor mattered for the analysis. Here is what the overall study found, with its caveats: Cumulative frequency of public TCR beta family members discriminated carriers of CMV infection plus the relevant HLA type in this cohort and an independent roughly 330-donor cohort. The ex vivo response was dominated by HLA-C-restricted CMV-specific TCR beta clonotypes, and the single most frequent clonotype in two of eight donors was supplied by these HLA-C-restricted clonotypes.

Concerning this clonotype itself: Which antigen it targets is not known. The sample holds no much larger clone one base away, and base qualities are not on file.

The CDR3, from cysteine to phenylalanine, totals 17 residues. Solely the CDR3 DNA is kept, with 51 bases framed from the first base. Taken from the germline V gene, the CDR1 and CDR2 loops are SGHAT and FQNNGV. Germline trimming: 4 bases from V, 4 bases from J; junction bases outside gene matches: 11. The treatment or condition label of this sample denotes: in vitro stimulation with specific CMV peptide epitopes to enrich CMV-specific T cells. The sequencing machine was an Illumina HiSeq 1500. TCRdb itself trimmed the public reads at Q25 with fastp, ran MiXCR and retained productive beta chains. Every distinct CDR3 protein forms one entry, paired with its most common genes and DNA. In this sample the table shows just under 500,000 distinct CDR3 sequences, 33% of which occur a single time. Of the sample, roughly 15% is held by the ten largest clones.

Recombination joined TRBV11-2 with TRBJ2-1; 9 junctional bases match TRBD2. The TCR sequence derives from a human donor in good health (CMV status not recorded). Some clones in this sample may be carry-over from other donors' samples. Specimen: cultured PBMCs, collected from culture after CMV antigen stimulation. The nucleotide sequence reads as follows: TGTGCCAGCAGCTCCCGGAGTAGCGGGAGCCCTTACAATGAGCAGTTCTTC. Its coded protein is CASSSRSSGSPYNEQFF.